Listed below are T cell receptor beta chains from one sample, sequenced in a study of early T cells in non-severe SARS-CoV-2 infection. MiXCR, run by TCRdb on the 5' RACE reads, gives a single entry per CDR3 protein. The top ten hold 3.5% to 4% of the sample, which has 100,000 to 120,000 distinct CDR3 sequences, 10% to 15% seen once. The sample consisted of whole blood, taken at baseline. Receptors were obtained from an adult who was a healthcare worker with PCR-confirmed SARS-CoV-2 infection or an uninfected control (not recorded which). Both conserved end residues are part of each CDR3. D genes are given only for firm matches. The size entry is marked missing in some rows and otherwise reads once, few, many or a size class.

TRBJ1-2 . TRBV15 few TGTGCCACCAGCAGAGATTTAGGGGGAGGCTACACCTTC CATSRDLGGGYTF
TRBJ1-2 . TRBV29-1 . TGCAGCGTTGAAGTGGAGGACCTCTCCAGCCGGGGCTACACCTTC CSVEVEDLSSRGYTF
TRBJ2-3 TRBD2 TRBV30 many TGTGCCTGGAGCCACGGGGGGGATACGCAGTATTTT CAWSHGGDTQYF
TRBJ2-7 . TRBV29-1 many TGCAGCGCTGGGAGATTTGATACAGGGCTCGGCGAGCAGTACTTC CSAGRFDTGLGEQYF
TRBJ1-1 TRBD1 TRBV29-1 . TGCAGCGTGGGGACAGGGAACACTGAAGCTTTCTTT CSVGTGNTEAFF
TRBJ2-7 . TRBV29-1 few TGCAGCGTTGGGATAGGCGGCGAGCAGTACTTC CSVGIGGEQYF
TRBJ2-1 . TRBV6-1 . TGTGCCAGCAGTCCCCCGGCTGGTGAGCAGTTCTTC CASSPPAGEQFF
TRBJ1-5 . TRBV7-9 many TGTGCCAGCAGCTTACCCTACCGCAAGAATCAGCCCCAGCATTTT CASSLPYRKNQPQHF
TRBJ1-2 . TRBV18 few TGTGCCAGCTCATCGGGGCCAGTTCATCTTGGCTACACCTTC CASSSGPVHLGYTF
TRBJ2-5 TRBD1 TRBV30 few TGTGCCTGGAGTGTAGGGGCAGGGGGAGAGACCCAGTACTTC CAWSVGAGGETQYF
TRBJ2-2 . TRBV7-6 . TGTGCCAGCAGCTTACAGGGGAACACCGGGGAGCTGTTTTTT CASSLQGNTGELFF
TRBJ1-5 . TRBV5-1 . TGCGCCAGCAGCTTGGGGGACGGTAGCAATCAGCCCCAGCATTTT CASSLGDGSNQPQHF
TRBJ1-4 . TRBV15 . TGTGCCACCAGTGGGGCAGCGGGGGAAAAACTGTTTTTT CATSGAAGEKLFF
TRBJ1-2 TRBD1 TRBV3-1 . TGTGCCAGCAGCCCATTGGACAGGGGGAATGGCTACACCTTC CASSPLDRGNGYTF